The 5 T cell receptor beta chains presented below share a single source sample, sequenced in a study of low-dose radiotherapy and immunotherapy resistance in tumors. Primers targeting TRAV and TRBV primed first-strand cDNA, covering alpha and beta chains. Amplification, which lasted 20 PCR cycles, used a constant-region primer and V-primer adapter to amplify TCRs. TCRdb reprocessed the reads with MiXCR, giving one entry per CDR3 protein. The profile shows 70,000 to 95,000 distinct CDR3 sequences, over 15% of them singletons. The time point is: before trial treatment. The material sequenced was PBMCs, taken before treatment. The receptors were sampled from a male donor with prostate cancer.

This clonotype was counted at least ten times. V usage is TRBV3-1 and J usage is TRBJ2-5, with D maybe TRBD1 (6 bases). The length of the CDR3 is 16 residues. Trimming removed 0 bases from V and 5 bases from J, with 16 bases in between. The germline V gene encodes CDR1 LGHDT and CDR2 YNNKEL (reference sequence). The CDR3 loop reads CASSQEVVQGPETQYF. CDR3 nucleotide sequence: TGTGCCAGCAGCCAAGAGGTGGTTCAGGGGCCGGAGACCCAGTACTTC.

At least ten counts were recorded for this clonotype. This chain connects TRBV30 to TRBJ1-1; D gene uncertain. V was trimmed by 1 base and J by 6 bases, leaving 6 bases between them. The length of the CDR3 is 11 residues. Germline-derived CDR1 and CDR2 are GTSNPN and SVGIG (reference sequence). The CDR3 protein is CAWSGGAEAFF. The CDR3 DNA is TGTGCCTGGAGTGGGGGTGCTGAAGCTTTCTTT.

This clonotype was seen repeatedly, ten times or more. The germline gene is not matched at one end of the junction; a read error may be the cause. The rearrangement links TRBV5-1 to TRBJ2-7, with D maybe TRBD2 (6 bases). The CDR3 consists of 15 residues. Per germline, CDR1 SGHRS and CDR2 YFSETQ. The CDR3 here is CASRLGTFLSDEQYF. The CDR3 bases are TGCGCCAGCAGATTGGGGACTTTTCTTTCGGACGAGCAGTACTTC.

This clonotype was observed at least ten times. This chain joins TRBV7-9 and TRBJ1-4; a weak D match, TRBD1 (6 bases). V dropped 1 base and J dropped 8 bases, with 8 bases sitting between them. Per germline, CDR1 SEHNR and CDR2 FQNEAQ (reference sequence). There are 13 residues in the CDR3. In DNA, the CDR3 is TGTGCCAGCAGCTTAGAACAGGGAGAAAAACTGTTTTTT. This encodes CASSLEQGEKLFF.

This clonotype was counted many times. The V gene is TRBV13, the J gene TRBJ2-1; D is possibly TRBD1 (6 bases). The CDR3 runs to 15 residues. The V and J ends lost 5 bases and 1 base respectively, with 12 bases between them. Germline V lookup: CDR1 PRHDT, CDR2 FYEKMQ (reference sequence). The CDR3 loop reads CASSRSGTSYNEQFF. In DNA, the CDR3 is TGTGCCAGCAGCCGTTCAGGGACATCCTACAATGAGCAGTTCTTC.